These 19 T cell receptor beta chains were all obtained from the same sample, sequenced in a study of control samples from healthy donors and cancer patients (dated by TCRdb to about 2020). Libraries were built with the immunoSEQ multiplex PCR assay. The immuneACCESS repertoire file appears here via TCRdb, limited to in-frame rearrangements. These files lack a portion of the clones; in checked studies, under half of the deficit traces to unresolved V genes, and the cause of the others is not known. The sample records 100,000 to 150,000 clones, roughly 92% of which are singletons. Of the sample, roughly 6% falls within the top ten clones. Sequencing was done on a sample of blood. The origin of the receptors is a man aged 18 to 35 in good health.

The chain has TRBV5-1 and TRBJ1-2; 10 nucleotides match TRBD1. This CDR3 region has 14 residues. The V gene end was trimmed by 5 bases and the J gene end by 6 bases; junction bases not matched to a gene: 7. Germline V gene sequence: CDR1 SGHRS, CDR2 YFSETQ. The CDR3 DNA reads TGCGCCAGCAGAACAACCGGGACAGGGGATGGCTACACCTTC. It is translated as CASRTTGTGDGYTF.

The gene calls are TRBV21-1 and TRBJ1-3. TRBV21-1 is reported as a pseudogene. This CDR3 comprises 17 residues. The CDR3 sequence: CASSKGPEGNSGNTIYF. The DNA for the CDR3 is TGTGCCAGCAGCAAGGGCCCCGAAGGGAACTCTGGAAACACCATATATTTT.

The rearrangement joins TRBV7-6 to TRBJ2-3; D is possibly TRBD1 (6 bases). There are 15 residues in the CDR3. The germline CDR1 and CDR2 sequences are SGHVS and FNYEAQ. Trimming left V 1 base short and J 4 bases short, with 12 bases between. The CDR3 spells CASSLVGARADTQYF. The CDR3 DNA follows: TGTGCCAGCAGCTTAGTGGGGGCGAGGGCAGATACGCAGTATTTT.

The chain uses TRBV5-1 and TRBJ2-2; either TRBD1 or TRBD2 may supply D (6 bases each). Per the germline V gene, CDR1 is SGHRS and CDR2 is YFSETQ. V lost 0 bases to trimming and J lost 0 bases, with 15 bases between them. The CDR3 sequence is 18 residues long. Here the CDR3 reads CASSLASRGGTNTGELFF. The CDR3 DNA is TGCGCCAGCAGCTTGGCCAGTAGAGGGGGGACGAACACCGGGGAGCTGTTTTTT. The full variable domain, with the rest looked up from reference TRBV5-1 and TRBJ2-2, is KAGVTQTPRYLIKTRGQQVTLSCSPISGHRSVSWYQQTPGQGLQFLFEYFSETQRNKGNFPGRFSGRQFSNSRSEMNVSTLELGDSALYLCASSLASRGGTNTGELFFGEGSRLTVL.

V usage is TRBV19 and J usage is TRBJ2-1; D is possibly TRBD1 or TRBD2 (5 bases each). Germline V lookup: CDR1 LNHDA, CDR2 SQIVND (reference sequence). Trimming took 0 bases from V and 9 from J, leaving 15 bases between them. There are 15 residues in the CDR3. CDR3 sequence (DNA): TGTGCCAGTAGTATAGATTTGGGGGTCGCGGGTGAGCAGTTCTTC. As protein: CASSIDLGVAGEQFF.

This chain joins TRBV7-6 and TRBJ2-2; 7 bases fit TRBD1. The V gene end was trimmed by 5 bases and the J gene end by 7 bases; junction bases not matched to a gene: 13. Germline V lookup: CDR1 SGHVS, CDR2 FNYEAQ. This CDR3 is 16 amino acids long. The CDR3 DNA is TGTGCCAGCAGCCTGGTAGCAACAGGGGCGGTCGGGGAGCTGTTTTTT. The encoded protein is CASSLVATGAVGELFF.

This clone was seen once. This chain uses TRBV4-2 with TRBJ1-2; 10 positions match TRBD1. Germline CDR1 and CDR2: LGHNA and YNFKEQ. The CDR3 has 13 amino acids. Unmatched junction bases numbered 1, after V lost 1 base and J lost 8 bases. CDR3 in DNA: TGTGCCAGCAGCCAAGGGACAGGGGGAGGCTACACCTTC. Translating it yields CASSQGTGGGYTF.

The J gene is TRBJ1-2, the V gene TRBV11-1, with 9 positions matching TRBD1. The CDR3 totals 15 residues. V dropped 4 bases and J dropped 6; count of bases not matched to a gene: 9. CDR1 SGHAT and CDR2 FQDESV come from the germline V gene (reference sequence). The CDR3 spells CASSSPTGGDDGYTF. DNA of the CDR3: TGTGCCAGCAGCTCACCCACAGGGGGCGATGATGGCTACACCTTC.

The chain couples TRBV2 to TRBJ1-1; 7 bases fit TRBD1. Trimming removed 7 bases from V and 1 base from J; junction bases left unmatched: 3. CDR1 SNHLY and CDR2 FYNNEI come from the germline V gene. The CDR3 has 13 amino acids. The CDR3 spells CASIRDRNTEAFF. The CDR3 coding sequence is TGTGCCAGCATTCGGGACAGGAACACTGAAGCTTTCTTT.

This clone was recorded only once. The chain has TRBV3-1 (or the pseudogene TRBV3-2) and TRBJ1-6; 9 bases are shared with TRBD1. CDR3 size: 13 residues. The germline gives CDR1 LGHDT, CDR2 YNNKEL (reference sequence). With V trimmed by 4 bases and J by 10 bases, 2 bases remained unmatched. The CDR3 coding sequence is TGTGCCAGCAGCCGGACAGGGGAGTCACCCCTCCACTTT. As protein: CASSRTGESPLHF.

J is TRBJ1-3 and V is TRBV7-2; D is unclear. CDR3 length equals 13 residues. CDR1 is SGHTA and CDR2 is FQGNSA in the germline V gene. With 2 bases removed from V and 8 bases from J, the gap between germline ends came to 10 bases. The CDR3 loop reads CASSLTHADTIYF. CDR3 in DNA: TGTGCCAGCAGCTTAACTCATGCGGACACCATATATTTT.

For this clone: At one end, the junction sequence differs from germline, possibly due to a read error. The chain combines TRBV20-1 with TRBJ1-2; a possible D gene is TRBD1 (6 bases). Germline V CDR1 and CDR2: DFQATT, SNEGSKA (reference sequence). This CDR3 region has 12 residues. The CDR3 loop reads CSASWGAFGHTF. For the CDR3, the DNA is TGCAGTGCTAGTTGGGGGGCATTTGGCCACACCTTC.

The CDR3 spells CASSLFDSGNSPLHF. The DNA for the CDR3 is TGTGCCAGCAGCTTATTTGACAGTGGGAATTCACCCCTCCACTTT. The chain employs TRBV7-9 and TRBJ1-6, with D tentatively TRBD1 (5 bases). CDR1 SEHNR and CDR2 FQNEAQ come from the germline V gene (reference sequence). This CDR3 has 15 residues. The V gene lost 2 bases and the J gene lost 7 bases, with 12 bases spanning the gap.

This clone has only one observation. The chain combines TRBV6-5 with TRBJ1-6, with 7 bases aligning to TRBD1. V shed 6 bases, J shed 3 bases, and the junction held 2 bases outside the gene matches. The CDR3 has 14 amino acids. CDR1 is MNHEY, CDR2 SVGAGI, per germline. CDR3 sequence: CASSRDSYNSPLHF. The CDR3 DNA follows: TGTGCCAGCAGCCGGGACAGCTATAATTCACCCCTCCACTTT.

The rearrangement links TRBV29-1 to TRBJ1-2, with a possible D match to TRBD1 (5 bases). V was shortened by 4 bases and J by 4 bases, with 25 bases between the two germline ends. Germline V gives CDR1 SQVTM, CDR2 ANQGSEA. The CDR3 runs to 17 residues. The CDR3 DNA reads as TGCAGCGTTGCGGGTTCGGCGCTTCCAGGGACGGGCTATGGCTACACCTTC. It encodes CSVAGSALPGTGYGYTF.

The chain carries TRBV18 and TRBJ2-7; D possibly matches TRBD1 or TRBD2 (5 bases each). The CDR3 sequence is 13 residues long. Between the trimmed V and J ends, which lost 8 bases and 7 bases, there was a span of 18 bases. Germline lookup yields CDR1 KGHSH and CDR2 LQKENI. This CDR3 reads CASQSGPTREQYF. For the CDR3, the DNA is TGTGCCAGCCAATCGGGACCCACCCGGGAGCAGTACTTC.

The chain uses TRBV7-9 and TRBJ1-3; a possible D gene is TRBD1 (5 bases). With 7 bases removed from V and 7 bases from J, the gap between germline ends came to 17 bases. Germline V gene sequence: CDR1 SEHNR, CDR2 FQNEAQ (reference sequence). This CDR3 is 14 amino acids long. CDR3: CASTPRGQANTIYF. As DNA, the CDR3 is TGTGCCAGCACCCCAAGGGGTCAGGCGAACACCATATATTTT.

V gene TRBV2 combines with J gene TRBJ1-2; 9 bases are a match to TRBD1. J lost 9 bases, V lost 2 bases, and 7 bases had no gene match. Germline loops: CDR1 SNHLY, CDR2 FYNNEI. The CDR3 is made up of 14 amino acids. This chain's CDR3 is CASSEWGQGVSYTF. For the CDR3, the DNA is TGTGCCAGCAGTGAATGGGGACAGGGTGTTAGCTACACCTTC.

The chain joins TRBV12-3 or TRBV12-4 to TRBJ1-2, with D maybe TRBD1 (6 bases). V lost 5 bases to trimming and J lost 1 base, with 8 bases between them. There are 13 residues in the CDR3. The CDR3 DNA reads TGTGCCAGCAGTAGGACAGTTAACTATGGCTACACCTTC. This sequence encodes CASSRTVNYGYTF.